There are many counts of the clone carrying this T cell receptor (beta chain). Its antigen is still unknown. Naive CD8 T cells, phenotype CD8+CD4-CCR7+CD45RA+, were sorted. V dropped 4 bases and J dropped 2; count of bases not matched to a gene: 3. The CDR3 runs 15 residues. CDR1 is SGHTA, CDR2 FQGTGA, per germline. The sample originates from a study of molecular identifiers for immune sequencing clone quantification. About the study: For replicates, RNA isolated from approximately 20,000 or 98,000 naive CD8 cells was divided into five portions, of which four were sequenced.

From the PCR reads, TCRdb called clonotypes with MiXCR, one entry per CDR3 protein. This repertoire shows about 40,000 distinct CDR3 sequences, roughly 20% found once; its top ten account for roughly 7.7%. Findings and caveats of the study: Over 99% of effector molecules, yet under 1% of naive-cell molecules, were held by clones above 20 RNA copies.

This sequence originates from a human donor in good health. Some libraries in this study had Jurkat cell RNA spiked in. The sample comprised naive CD8+ T cells from blood, with Jurkat cell RNA spiked in. Subset indicated: FACS-sorted CD8+CD4-CCR7+CD45RA+ naive T cells. This chain joins TRBV7-3 and TRBJ2-3; 10 bases fit TRBD1. CDR3 in amino acids: CASSWGTGDTDTQYF. CDR3 coding DNA: TGTGCCAGCAGCTGGGGGACAGGGGACACAGATACGCAGTATTTT. Complete variable domain (other parts from reference TRBV7-3 and TRBJ2-3): GAGVSQTPSNKVTEKGKYVELRCDPISGHTALYWYRQSLGQGPEFLIYFQGTGAADDSGLPNDRFFAVRPEGSVSTLKIQRTERGDSAVYLCASSWGTGDTDTQYFGPGTRLTVL.